The entry that follows covers one T cell receptor (beta chain) sequence. The sample originates from a study of blood T cell repertoires in COVID-19. Authors' data handling: Reference gene primer amplification gave nucleated cell count estimates. Profiling relied on immunoSEQ multiplex PCR, and the TCRdb table lists in-frame clones only, not all of them. V, J and clone size derive from that table, while D and trimming were established from the DNA sequence. There are tens of thousands of clones in the sample; approximately 90% occur only once, and approximately 1.6% lies in the top ten. This CDR3 region has 18 residues. Germline V gives CDR1 SGHTA, CDR2 FQGNSA. V shed 3 bases and J 0 bases; nucleotides not matched to a gene: 5.

This clonotype was sampled from a human donor in a cohort sampled during active COVID-19. The rearrangement links TRBV7-2 to TRBJ2-6; 10 positions match TRBD2. Sample: peripheral blood. The CDR3 protein is CASSFRTSGFSGANVLTF. CDR3 DNA: TGTGCCAGCAGCTTCCGGACTAGCGGATTCTCTGGGGCCAACGTCCTGACTTTC.